The 18 T cell receptor beta chains reported below all come from one sample, sequenced in a study of blood T cell repertoires in COVID-19. Assay used: immunoSEQ multiplex PCR; TCRdb lists only in-frame clones, some missing. The table lists 150,000 to 200,000 clones, 86% of them singletons. The sequencing sample was made of peripheral blood. Source of these receptors: a young man with acute or convalescent COVID-19.

The chain recombines TRBV2 with TRBJ1-1; 8 bases align to TRBD1. V lost 5 bases and J lost 8; bases outside the gene matches: 4. The CDR3 is 12 amino acids. CDR1 and CDR2 from the germline V gene are SNHLY and FYNNEI. The chain's CDR3 is CASSLGQVEAFF. CDR3 nucleotides: TGTGCCAGCAGTCTGGGACAGGTCGAAGCTTTCTTT.

V gene TRBV24-1 combines with J gene TRBJ2-1; D gene uncertain. The CDR3 runs 14 residues. V was cut by 3 bases and J by 5 bases, with 10 bases left in between. Germline V lookup: CDR1 KGHDR, CDR2 SFDVKD. CDR3 sequence (DNA): TGTGCCACCAGTGATCCGTCCAGGAACAATGAGCAGTTCTTC. Translation: CATSDPSRNNEQFF.

This clone has only a few counts. The identical CDR3 is also encoded by other nucleotide sequences in the sample. The gene calls are TRBV6-1 and TRBJ2-3; 12 bases align to TRBD2. Germline CDR1 is MNHNS and CDR2 is SASEGT. Trimming cost V 2 bases and J 4 bases; bases outside gene matches: 1. CDR3 length: 15 amino acids. In DNA form, the CDR3 reads TGTGCCAGCAGTGAACTAGCGGGGGGGCCAGATACGCAGTATTTT. This codes for CASSELAGGPDTQYF.

The chain links TRBV3-1 (or the pseudogene TRBV3-2) to TRBJ1-2; 7 bases agree with TRBD1. The CDR3 consists of 13 residues. Trimming at V came to 4 bases and at J to 7 bases, leaving 6 bases not matched to a gene. Germline V gene lookup returns CDR1 LGHDT and CDR2 YNNKEL (reference sequence). The CDR3, as DNA: TGTGCCAGCAGCCCGGGACAGAGAGGTGGCTACACCTTC. This sequence encodes CASSPGQRGGYTF.

The V gene is TRBV6-5, the J gene TRBJ1-5, with no clear D. Germline lookup yields CDR1 MNHEY and CDR2 SVGAGI. The CDR3 runs 15 residues. The V gene lost 6 bases and the J gene lost 2 bases, with 14 bases spanning the gap. The CDR3 protein is CASSPEAFGNQPQHF. CDR3 coding DNA: TGTGCCAGCAGCCCCGAGGCTTTCGGCAATCAGCCCCAGCATTTT.

This chain joins TRBV5-1 and TRBJ1-6; 8 bases align to TRBD1. CDR3 length: 14 residues. From germline, CDR1 is SGHRS and CDR2 YFSETQ. Unmatched junction bases numbered 6, after V lost 4 bases and J lost 9 bases. CDR3 sequence (DNA): TGCGCCAGCAGCGTGACAGGGGAAGGTTCACCCCTCCACTTT. Protein: CASSVTGEGSPLHF.

The chain is built from TRBV30 and TRBJ1-4; D is unresolved. Per germline, CDR1 GTSNPN and CDR2 SVGIG (reference sequence). This CDR3 is built from 15 residues. Deletions cut 0 bases from V and 3 bases from J, with 11 bases between. This CDR3 is CAWSVQLNPNEKLFF. The CDR3 nucleotides read TGTGCCTGGAGTGTACAATTGAACCCTAATGAAAAACTGTTTTTT.

This clone was seen just once. The J gene is TRBJ2-1, the V gene TRBV5-1; no clear D gene. Germline CDR1 and CDR2: SGHRS and YFSETQ. The V gene lost 0 bases and the J gene lost 10 bases, with 5 bases spanning the gap. The CDR3 length is 11 residues. The CDR3 spells CASSLDREQFF. The CDR3 bases are TGCGCCAGCAGCTTGGACAGAGAGCAGTTCTTC.

The V and J genes are TRBV15 and TRBJ1-1; D not resolved. Germline-derived CDR1 and CDR2 are LNHNV and YYDKDF (reference sequence). The CDR3 covers 15 residues. V lost 3 bases, J lost 5 bases, and 16 bases lay in between. CDR3 nucleotide sequence: TGTGCCACCAGCAGCCTACACCCGGGTCTGACTGAAGCTTTCTTT. This gives the protein CATSSLHPGLTEAFF.

The chain has TRBV19 and TRBJ2-2, with 11 positions matching TRBD2. V was clipped by 4 bases and J by 5 bases; unmatched bases: 0. CDR3 length: 14 amino acids. CDR1 is LNHDA and CDR2 is SQIVND in the germline V gene (reference sequence). As DNA, the CDR3 is TGTGCCAGTAGTAGGACTAGCGGGACCGGGGAGCTGTTTTTT. It translates to CASSRTSGTGELFF.

The chain has TRBV19 and TRBJ2-2; tentative D call: TRBD1 (6 bases). Germline V gene sequence: CDR1 LNHDA, CDR2 SQIVND (reference sequence). This CDR3 spans 15 amino acids. Trimming left V 3 bases short and J 5 bases short, with 13 bases between. The CDR3 DNA sequence: TGTGCCAGTAGTATGGCAGGGGCCGGTACCGGGGAGCTGTTTTTT. Protein: CASSMAGAGTGELFF. Supplemented by reference TRBV19 and TRBJ2-2, the full variable domain reads DGGITQSPKYLFRKEGQNVTLSCEQNLNHDAMYWYRQDPGQGLRLIYYSQIVNDFQKGDIAEGYSVSREKKESFPLTVTSAQKNPTAFYLCASSMAGAGTGELFFGEGSRLTVL.

CDR3 DNA sequence: TGTGCCAGCAGCCGGGACAGCGCTAACTATGGCTACACCTTC. Its translation: CASSRDSANYGYTF. The rearrangement uses TRBV2 and TRBJ1-2; TRBD1 agrees at 7 bases. Trimming took 6 bases from V and 0 from J; bases not matched to a gene: 4. The CDR3 extends over 14 amino acids. In germline, CDR1 is SNHLY, CDR2 FYNNEI.

The rearrangement uses TRBV29-1 and TRBJ2-7; tentative D call: TRBD1 (6 bases). There are 12 residues in the CDR3. Germline V gene sequence: CDR1 SQVTM, CDR2 ANQGSEA. V was cut by 5 bases and J by 3 bases, with 11 bases left in between. In DNA form, the CDR3 reads TGCAGCGTTTACCAACAGGGCTACGAGCAGTACTTC. Translating gives CSVYQQGYEQYF.

This sequence joins TRBV6-6 and TRBJ2-7; D is ambiguous. Looked up from germline, CDR1 is MNHNY and CDR2 is SVGAGI (reference sequence). Trimming took off 6 bases at V and 4 bases at J, with 13 bases between the two ends. CDR3 length equals 13 residues. CDR3: CASSRGRSYEQYV. As DNA, the CDR3 is TGTGCCAGCAGCCGCGGTAGATCTTACGAGCAGTACGTC.

The chain employs TRBV14 and TRBJ2-1; maybe TRBD2 (5 bases). Trimming left V 1 base short and J 7 bases short, with 17 bases between. Germline CDR1 and CDR2: SGHDN and FVKESK. The CDR3 contains 16 residues. The CDR3 nucleotides are TGTGCCAGCAGCCAAGGTCGGCAGGCCACGGGAAATGAGCAGTTCTTC. The encoded protein is CASSQGRQATGNEQFF.

The CDR3 here is CSVEEAKNIQYF. The CDR3 DNA reads TGCAGCGTTGAGGAGGCCAAAAACATTCAGTACTTC. V is TRBV29-1 and J is TRBJ2-4; D call uncertain. V lost 3 bases, J lost 1 base, and 4 bases lay in between. This CDR3 spans 12 amino acids. The germline V gene encodes CDR1 SQVTM and CDR2 ANQGSEA.

The gene calls are TRBV4-1 and TRBJ1-1; the D is unclear. The germline V gene encodes CDR1 MGHRA and CDR2 YSYEKL. The CDR3 runs 14 residues. Between the trimmed V and J ends, which lost 6 bases and 5 bases, there was a span of 16 bases. The CDR3 here is CASSPQTRETEAFF. The CDR3 nucleotides are TGCGCCAGCAGTCCCCAAACGAGGGAGACTGAAGCTTTCTTT.

The genes are TRBV12-3 or TRBV12-4 and TRBJ2-2; TRBD1 agrees at 7 bases. This CDR3 has 13 amino acids. Losses at the gene ends were 5 bases for V and 5 bases for J; bases not matched to a gene: 2. The CDR3 region has the DNA TGTGCCAGCAGTAGACAGGGAACCGGGGAGCTGTTTTTT. It is translated as CASSRQGTGELFF.